A single TCR beta chain is shown here with its context. What it binds is unknown. The CDR3 is 14 residues long. Germline CDR1 reads SGHTA; CDR2 reads FQGNSA. Trimming took off 5 bases at V and 3 bases at J, with 11 bases between the two ends. Once RNA had been extracted, it was reverse transcribed into cDNA to act as the sequencing template. Clones were read by immunoSEQ multiplex PCR, and TCRdb kept only the in-frame ones, dropping some. The sample lists 90,000 to 100,000 clones, about 64% seen once, with roughly a sixth in the top ten. These data originate in a study of CD8+ T cells in alopecia areata. Study-level findings and limits: Greater clonality was observed in lesional scalp samples, especially alopecia totalis/universalis, versus normal scalp. Uncertain still, given a single nonresponder, is whether baseline CD8+ expansion links to response.

Treatment described: oral pan-JAK inhibitor, 5-10 mg twice daily. Cell sorting was applied to PBMCs, and CD4+ and CD8+ T cells were collected. The specimen was CD8+ T cells sorted from blood, collected at week 4, from a patient treated with tofacitinib. The V gene is TRBV7-2, the J gene TRBJ2-4; D possibly uses TRBD1 or TRBD2 (5 bases each). The TCR originated in a human donor with alopecia areata. The CDR3 sequence is CASSMGRVKNIQYF. Here the CDR3 DNA reads TGTGCCAGCAGCATGGGACGGGTCAAAAACATTCAGTACTTC.